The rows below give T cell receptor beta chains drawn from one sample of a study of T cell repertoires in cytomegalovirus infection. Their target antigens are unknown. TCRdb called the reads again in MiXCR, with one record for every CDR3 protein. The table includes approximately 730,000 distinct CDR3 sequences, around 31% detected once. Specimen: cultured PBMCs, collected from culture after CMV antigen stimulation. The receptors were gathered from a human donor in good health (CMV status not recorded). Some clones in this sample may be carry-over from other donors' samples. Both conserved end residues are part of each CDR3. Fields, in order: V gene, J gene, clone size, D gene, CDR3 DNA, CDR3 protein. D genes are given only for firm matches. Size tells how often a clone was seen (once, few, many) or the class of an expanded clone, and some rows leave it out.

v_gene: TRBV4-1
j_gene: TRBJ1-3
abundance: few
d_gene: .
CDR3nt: TGCGCCAGCAGCCATGGACGGAAGGGGAGCTCTGGAAACACCATATATTTT
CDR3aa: CASSHGRKGSSGNTIYF

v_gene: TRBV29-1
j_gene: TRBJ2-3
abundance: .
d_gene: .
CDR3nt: TGCAGCGTGACGAGGGATACGCAGTATTTT
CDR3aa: CSVTRDTQYF

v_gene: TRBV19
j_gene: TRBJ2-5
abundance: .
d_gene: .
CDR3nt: TGTGCCAGTAGTATAGGCGGGATCTTCCGAGAGACCCAGTACTTC
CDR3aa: CASSIGGIFRETQYF

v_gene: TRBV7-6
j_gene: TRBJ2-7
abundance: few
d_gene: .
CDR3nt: TGTGCCAGCAGCTTAGAAAGGGGGGCCGAGCAGTACTTC
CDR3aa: CASSLERGAEQYF

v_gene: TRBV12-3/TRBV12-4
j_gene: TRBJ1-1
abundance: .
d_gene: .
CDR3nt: TGTGCCAGCAGTCTCTTACAGGGGAACACTGAAGCTTTCTTT
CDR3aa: CASSLLQGNTEAFF

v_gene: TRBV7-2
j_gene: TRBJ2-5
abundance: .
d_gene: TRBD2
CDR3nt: TGTGCCAGCAGCTCCCGACTAGCGGGAGGGAAAGAGACCCAGTACTTC
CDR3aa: CASSSRLAGGKETQYF

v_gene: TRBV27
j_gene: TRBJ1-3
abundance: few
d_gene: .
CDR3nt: TGTGCCAGCAGTCCCTTTTCGGGGTACAGGCGGGGTAACACCATATATTTT
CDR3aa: CASSPFSGYRRGNTIYF

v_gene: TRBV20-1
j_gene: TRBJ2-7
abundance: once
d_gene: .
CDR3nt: TGCAGTGCTAGAGATCATCAGGCTAGCACGCACGAGCAGTACTTC
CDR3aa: CSARDHQASTHEQYF

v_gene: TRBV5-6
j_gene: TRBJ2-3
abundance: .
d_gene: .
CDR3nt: TGTGCCAGCAGCTTGGCGGCTAGGCCAGATACGCAGTATTTT
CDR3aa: CASSLAARPDTQYF

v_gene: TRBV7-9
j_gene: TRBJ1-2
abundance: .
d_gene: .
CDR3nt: TGTGCCAGCAGCCCCCCGGGGACCCTGGGCAACACCTTC
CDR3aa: CASSPPGTLGNTF

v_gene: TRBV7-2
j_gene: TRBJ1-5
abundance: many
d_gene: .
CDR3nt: TGTGCCAGCAGCTTCTTTTCAGGCGACAATCAGCCCCAGCATTTT
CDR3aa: CASSFFSGDNQPQHF

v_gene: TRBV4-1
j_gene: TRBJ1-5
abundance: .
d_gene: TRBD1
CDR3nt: TGCGCCAGCAGCCAAGAAGGGACAGACAATCAGCCCCAGCATTTT
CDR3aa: CASSQEGTDNQPQHF

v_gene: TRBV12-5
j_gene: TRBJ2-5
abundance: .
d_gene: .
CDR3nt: TGTGCTAGTGGTTCCGGCTCAGGGTACCAAGAGACCCAGTACTTC
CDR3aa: CASGSGSGYQETQYF

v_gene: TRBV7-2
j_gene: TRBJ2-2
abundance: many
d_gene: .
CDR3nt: TGTGCCAGCAGCTTCAAGCGGGTTACCGGGGAGCTGTTTTTT
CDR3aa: CASSFKRVTGELFF

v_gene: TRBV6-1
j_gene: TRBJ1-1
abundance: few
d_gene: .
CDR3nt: TGTGCCAGCAGTCGCCCGAACAGGGTAAACACTGAAGCTTTCTTT
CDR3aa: CASSRPNRVNTEAFF

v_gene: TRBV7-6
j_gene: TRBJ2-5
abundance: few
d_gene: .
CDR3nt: TGTGCCAGCAGCTTAGTGCTCGGGACTGTCCAAGAGACCCAGTACTTC
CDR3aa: CASSLVLGTVQETQYF

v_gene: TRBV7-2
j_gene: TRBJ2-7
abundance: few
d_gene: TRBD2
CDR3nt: TGTGCCAGCAGCTCAGCGGGGGGACACTACGAGCAGTACTTC
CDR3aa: CASSSAGGHYEQYF

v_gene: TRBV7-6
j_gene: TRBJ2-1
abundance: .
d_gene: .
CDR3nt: TGTGCCAGCAGCTTAGTAACTATCAGTGAGCAGTTCTTC
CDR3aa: CASSLVTISEQFF

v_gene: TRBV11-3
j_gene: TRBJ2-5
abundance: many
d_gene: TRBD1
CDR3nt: TGTGCCAGCAGCCCAACGACAGGGAAGGGCCAGACCCAGTACTTC
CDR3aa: CASSPTTGKGQTQYF

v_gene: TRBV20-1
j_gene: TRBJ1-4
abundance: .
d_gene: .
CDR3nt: TGCAGTGCTAGAGTTTCGGGATCGGCTGATAATGAAAAACTGTTTTTT
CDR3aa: CSARVSGSADNEKLFF

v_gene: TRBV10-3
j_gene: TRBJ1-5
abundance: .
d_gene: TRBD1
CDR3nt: TGTGCCATCAGTGAGTTACAGGGGGGCAATCAGCCCCAGCATTTT
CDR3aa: CAISELQGGNQPQHF

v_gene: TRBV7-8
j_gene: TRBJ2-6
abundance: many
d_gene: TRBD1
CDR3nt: TGTGCCAGCAGCTTAGCGGGACAGTATTTCTCTGGGGCCAACGTCCTGACTTTC
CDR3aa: CASSLAGQYFSGANVLTF

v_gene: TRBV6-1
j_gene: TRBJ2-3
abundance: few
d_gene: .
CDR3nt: TGTGCCAGCAGTTACGTTCCGGGTCCGGCTTCAGATACGCAGTATTTT
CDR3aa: CASSYVPGPASDTQYF

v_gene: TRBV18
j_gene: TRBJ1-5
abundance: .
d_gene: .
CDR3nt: TGTGCCAGCTCACTAGACAGTCCCCATCAGCCCCAGCATTTT
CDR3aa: CASSLDSPHQPQHF

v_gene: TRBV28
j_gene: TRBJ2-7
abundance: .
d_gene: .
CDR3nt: TGTGCCAGCAGTTTCCGGAGCGAGCAGTACTTC
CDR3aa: CASSFRSEQYF

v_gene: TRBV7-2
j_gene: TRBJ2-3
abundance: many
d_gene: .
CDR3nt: TGTGCCAGCAGCTTGACGTTAGACCCAGATACGCAGTATTTT
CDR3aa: CASSLTLDPDTQYF

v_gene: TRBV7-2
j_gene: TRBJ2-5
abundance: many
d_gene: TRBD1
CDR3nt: TGTGCCAGCAGCCCCGACAGGGGAGAAGAGACCCAGTACTTC
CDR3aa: CASSPDRGEETQYF

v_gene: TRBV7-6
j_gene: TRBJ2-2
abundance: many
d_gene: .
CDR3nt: TGTGCCAGCAGCCCCCTTAGGGCGCCGGACACCGGGGAGCTGTTTTTT
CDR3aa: CASSPLRAPDTGELFF

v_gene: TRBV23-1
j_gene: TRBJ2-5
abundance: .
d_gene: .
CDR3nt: TGCGCCAGCAGTCACCCAGGGGTTGGAGAGACCCAGTACTTC
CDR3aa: CASSHPGVGETQYF

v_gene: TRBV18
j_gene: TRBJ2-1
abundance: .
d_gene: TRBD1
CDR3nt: TGTGCCAGCTCAAGGGACAGCCGGCGGTCCGAGCAGTTCTTC
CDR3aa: CASSRDSRRSEQFF

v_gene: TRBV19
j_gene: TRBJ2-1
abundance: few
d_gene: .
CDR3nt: TGTGCCAGTAGTATGTCGTATCGGGCCCCCTCCTACAATGAGCAGTTCTTC
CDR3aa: CASSMSYRAPSYNEQFF

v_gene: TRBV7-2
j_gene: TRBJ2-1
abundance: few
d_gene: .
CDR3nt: TGTGCCAGCAGCTGGAGACTAGTAGCGCAGTTCTTC
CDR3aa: CASSWRLVAQFF

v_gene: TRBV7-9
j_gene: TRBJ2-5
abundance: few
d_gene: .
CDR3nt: TGTGCCAGCAGCTTAGAGGTGCAGGGGACCCAGTACTTC
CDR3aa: CASSLEVQGTQYF

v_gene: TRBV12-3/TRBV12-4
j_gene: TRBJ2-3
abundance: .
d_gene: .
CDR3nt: TGTGCCAGCAGTTCTGAGCCAGATACGCAGTATTTT
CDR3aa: CASSSEPDTQYF

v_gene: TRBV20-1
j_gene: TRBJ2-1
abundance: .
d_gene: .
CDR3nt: TGCAGTGCGCCCCGGGACTCGACCAATGAGCAGTTCTTC
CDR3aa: CSAPRDSTNEQFF

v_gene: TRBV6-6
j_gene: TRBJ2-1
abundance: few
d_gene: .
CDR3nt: TGTGCCAGCAGGCAGACCAGGGGCCTAAATACAAATGAGCAGTTCTTC
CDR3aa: CASRQTRGLNTNEQFF

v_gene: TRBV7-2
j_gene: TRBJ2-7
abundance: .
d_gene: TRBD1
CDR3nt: TGTGCCAGCAGCCACAGGGGTGGGGACGAGCAGTACTTC
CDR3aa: CASSHRGGDEQYF

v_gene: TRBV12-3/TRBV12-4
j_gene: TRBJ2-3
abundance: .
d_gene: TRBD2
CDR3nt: TGTGCCAGCAACCCCGCGCGAGCGGGGGGTTCGAGCACAGATACGCAGTATTTT
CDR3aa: CASNPARAGGSSTDTQYF

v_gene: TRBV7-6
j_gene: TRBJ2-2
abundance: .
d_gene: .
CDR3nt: TGTGCCAGCAGCCCTAGCTTTGTGGGCACCGGGGAGCTGTTTTTT
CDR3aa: CASSPSFVGTGELFF

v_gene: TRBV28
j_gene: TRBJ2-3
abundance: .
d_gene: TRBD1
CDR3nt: TGTGCCAGCAGAGTTTGGTACAGGGGCGCAGATACGCAGTATTTT
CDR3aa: CASRVWYRGADTQYF